This T cell receptor beta chain derives from a study of blood T cell repertoires in COVID-19. Study details: Samples of COVID-19 (acute and convalescent) were obtained from the United States, Italy and Spain. Nucleic acid was either cDNA or gDNA, and it came from T cells, B-cell-depleted T cells, or PBMCs.

Seattle patients were enrolled during active infection and followed longitudinally. Germline V gene data show CDR1 as LNHDA and CDR2 as SQIVND (reference sequence). This CDR3 comprises 15 residues. V was pared by 4 bases and J by 4 bases, with 7 bases of the junction left unmatched. Authors' analysis steps: By means of reference gene primer amplification, nucleated cell counts were estimated. The repertoire was sequenced with immunoSEQ multiplex PCR; TCRdb's copy has only in-frame clones and lacks some. That table is the source of V, J and clone size, and D and trimming were worked out from the DNA. The sample lists fewer than 700,000 clones; roughly 91% were seen once.

J is TRBJ1-3 and V is TRBV19, with 7 nucleotides matching TRBD1. Material: peripheral blood. The receptor was derived from a woman aged 50 to 60 with COVID-19, enrolled during active disease. DNA for the CDR3: TGTGCCAGTAGTAAGGGGACAGATCCAGGAAACACCATATATTTT. It yields the protein CASSKGTDPGNTIYF.